This T cell receptor beta chain originates from a study of identical twins. The germline V gene has CDR1 MNHNS and CDR2 SASEGT. The length of the CDR3 is 12 residues. V lost 2 bases to trimming and J lost 10 bases, with 9 bases between them. This clonotype was seen a handful of times. TCRdb independently ran MiXCR on the 5' RACE reads; one entry per CDR3 protein. The table has roughly 750,000 distinct CDR3 sequences, roughly 20% seen once. This sample also belongs to another study, concerning T cells expressing NK-cell markers. This second study notes: HCMV specificity of the expanded NKG2C+ T cell clones stayed unclear.

The chain couples TRBV6-1 to TRBJ2-1; D not resolved. The sample consisted of PBMCs. This TCR was sampled from a woman between 18 and 29 years old in good health. CDR3: CASSEPLAEQFF. CDR3 coding DNA: TGTGCCAGCAGTGAACCGCTGGCGGAGCAGTTCTTC.